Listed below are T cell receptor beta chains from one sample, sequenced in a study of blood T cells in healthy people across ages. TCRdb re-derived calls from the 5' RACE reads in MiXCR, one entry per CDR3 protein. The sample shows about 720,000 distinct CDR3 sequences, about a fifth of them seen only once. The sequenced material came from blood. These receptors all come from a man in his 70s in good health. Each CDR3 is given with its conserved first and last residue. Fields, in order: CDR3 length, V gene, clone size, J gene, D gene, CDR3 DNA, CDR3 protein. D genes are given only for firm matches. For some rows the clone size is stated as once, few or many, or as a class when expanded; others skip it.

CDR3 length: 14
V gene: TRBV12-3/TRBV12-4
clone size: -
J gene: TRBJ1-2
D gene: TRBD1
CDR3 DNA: TGTGCCAGCAGTGGGGGACAGGGGAACTATGGCTACACCTTC
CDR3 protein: CASSGGQGNYGYTF

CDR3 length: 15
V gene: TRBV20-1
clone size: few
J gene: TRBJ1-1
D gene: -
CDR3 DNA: TGCAGTGCTAGACGGCCTCCAGACATGAACACTGAAGCTTTCTTT
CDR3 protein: CSARRPPDMNTEAFF

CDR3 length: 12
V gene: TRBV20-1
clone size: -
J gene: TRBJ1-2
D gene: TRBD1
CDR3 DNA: TGCAGTGCCGGACAGGGACTAGGTGGCTACACCTTC
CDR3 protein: CSAGQGLGGYTF

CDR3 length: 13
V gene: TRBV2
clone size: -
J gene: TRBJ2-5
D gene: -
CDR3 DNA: TGTGCCAGCAGAAGAACAAGCCAAGAGACCCAGTACTTC
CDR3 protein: CASRRTSQETQYF

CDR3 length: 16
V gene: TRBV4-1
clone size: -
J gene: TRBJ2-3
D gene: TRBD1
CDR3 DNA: TGCGCCAGCAGCCAAGATGGGACAGGGAGCACAGATACGCAGTATTTT
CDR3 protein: CASSQDGTGSTDTQYF

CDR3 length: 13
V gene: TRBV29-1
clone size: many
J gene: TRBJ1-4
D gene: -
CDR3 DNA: TGCAGCGTCCCCTCAGCAACTAATGAAAAACTGTTTTTT
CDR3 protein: CSVPSATNEKLFF

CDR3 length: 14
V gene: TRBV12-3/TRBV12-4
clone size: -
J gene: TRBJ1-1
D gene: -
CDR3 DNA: TGTGCCAGCAGTTTTACTAGGGGGAACACTGAAGCTTTCTTT
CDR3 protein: CASSFTRGNTEAFF

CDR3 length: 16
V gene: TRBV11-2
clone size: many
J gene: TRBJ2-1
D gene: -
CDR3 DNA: TGTGCCAGCAGCTCTGGCGTAGGTGAGGTAGAGAGTGAGCAGTTCTTC
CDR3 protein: CASSSGVGEVESEQFF

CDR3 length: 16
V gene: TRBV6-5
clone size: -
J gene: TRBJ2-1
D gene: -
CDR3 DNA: TGTGCCAGCAGTTCAACGGAGGCCACCTCCTACAATGAGCAGTTCTTC
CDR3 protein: CASSSTEATSYNEQFF

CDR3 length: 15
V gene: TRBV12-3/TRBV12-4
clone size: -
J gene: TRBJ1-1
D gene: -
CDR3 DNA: TGTGCCAGCAGTTCATGGGAGGACGGGGGCACTGAAGCTTTCTTT
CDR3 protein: CASSSWEDGGTEAFF

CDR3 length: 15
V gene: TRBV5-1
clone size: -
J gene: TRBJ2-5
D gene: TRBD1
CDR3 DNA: TGCGCCAGCAGCTCGCCGCGACAGGGACAAGAGACCCAGTACTTC
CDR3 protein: CASSSPRQGQETQYF

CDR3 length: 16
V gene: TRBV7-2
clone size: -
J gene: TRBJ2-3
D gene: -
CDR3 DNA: TGTGCCAGCAGCTTAGTAGGGGGGCCTAGCGCAGATACGCAGTATTTT
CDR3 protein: CASSLVGGPSADTQYF

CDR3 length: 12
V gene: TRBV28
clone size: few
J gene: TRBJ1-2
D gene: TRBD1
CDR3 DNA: TGTGCCAGCAGTGACAGGGTACGAGGCTACACCTTC
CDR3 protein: CASSDRVRGYTF

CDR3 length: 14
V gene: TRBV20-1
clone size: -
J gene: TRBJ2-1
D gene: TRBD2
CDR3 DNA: TGCAGTGCTAATAGCGGGAGTTGGGGCAATGAGCAGTTCTTC
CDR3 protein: CSANSGSWGNEQFF

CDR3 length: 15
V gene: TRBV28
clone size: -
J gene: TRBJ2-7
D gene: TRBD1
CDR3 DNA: TGTGCCAGCAGTTTATCCGGGACAGGGGTCGACGAGCAGTACTTC
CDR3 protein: CASSLSGTGVDEQYF

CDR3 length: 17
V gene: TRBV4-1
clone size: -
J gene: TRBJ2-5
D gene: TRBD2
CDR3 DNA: TGCGCCAGCAGCCAATTTAGCGGGGGGGCTATCCAAGAGACCCAGTACTTC
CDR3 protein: CASSQFSGGAIQETQYF

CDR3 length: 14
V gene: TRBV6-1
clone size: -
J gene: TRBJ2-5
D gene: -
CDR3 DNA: TGTGCCAGCAGTGAAGCACGGACTAAAGAGACCCAGTACTTC
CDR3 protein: CASSEARTKETQYF

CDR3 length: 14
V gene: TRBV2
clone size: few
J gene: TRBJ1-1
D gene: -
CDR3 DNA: TGTGCCAGCATCCCCCGACAGCTGAACACTGAAGCTTTCTTT
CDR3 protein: CASIPRQLNTEAFF

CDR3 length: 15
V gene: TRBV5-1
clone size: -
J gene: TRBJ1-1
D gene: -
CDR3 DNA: TGCGCCAGCAGCTTCGGGCACAGGGAGAACACTGAAGCTTTCTTT
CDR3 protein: CASSFGHRENTEAFF

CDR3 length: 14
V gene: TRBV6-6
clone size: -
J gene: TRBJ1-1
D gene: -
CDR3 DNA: TGTGCCAGCAGCCGAATTGGGATGAACACTGAAGCTTTCTTT
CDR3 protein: CASSRIGMNTEAFF

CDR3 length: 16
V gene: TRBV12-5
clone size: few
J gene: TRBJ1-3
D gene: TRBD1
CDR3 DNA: TGTGCTAGTGGACCGGGACAGGTAGTCTCTGGAAACACCATATATTTT
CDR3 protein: CASGPGQVVSGNTIYF